This T cell receptor (beta chain) was recorded in a study of shared clonotypes between healthy human individuals. Trimming pared 4 bases from V and 1 base from J, leaving 8 bases between. Germline CDR1 and CDR2: SGDLS and YYNGEE. CDR3 size: 13 residues. The protocol was immunoSEQ multiplex PCR, while the TCRdb copy is restricted to in-frame clones and leaves out a portion. Of 400,000 to 500,000 clones in the sample, approximately 79% were seen once. The chain joins TRBV9 to TRBJ2-5, with D unclear. The TCR originated in a woman aged 40-49 years in good health. Some clones in this sample may be carry-over from other donors' samples. The material sequenced was PBMCs. The CDR3 DNA sequence: TGTGCCAGCAGCCCCCGTGTCCAAGAGACCCAGTACTTC. This gives the protein CASSPRVQETQYF.